The clone carrying this TCR delta chain is medium-sized (0.01 to 0.1%) within its sample. Losses at the gene ends were 0 bases for V and 3 bases for J; bases not matched to a gene: 9. CDR1 and CDR2 (germline): GEAIGNYY, EKD. CDR3 length: 16 amino acids. TCRdb re-processed the RT-PCR reads via CATT. The sample carries roughly 3,100 delta-chain clones, 1.5% to 2.5% recorded once. The sample originates from a study of gamma-delta T cells after stem cell transplantation. This TCR was recovered from a human donor. It is not recorded whose cells these are; they may come from a transplant donor. The chain has TRDV2 and TRDJ1, with 7 bases aligning to TRDD3. The sample taken for sequencing was gamma-delta T cells. The CDR3 reads CACDTVGGYAPDKLIF. The DNA of the CDR3 is TGTGCCTGTGACACCGTGGGCGGATACGCTCCCGATAAACTCATCTTT.